These 31 T cell receptor beta chains share one sample of origin, sequenced in a study of T-cell memory formation after mild COVID-19. Each CDR3 protein is one row after TCRdb ran MiXCR on the 5' RACE reads. The sample yields about 360,000 distinct CDR3 sequences, 14% seen once. What was sequenced was PBMCs or a T cell subset sorted from them (not recorded which). These receptors were taken from a man aged 18 to 30 who had mild COVID-19 (a few samples of this study predate the infection). Cell type and time point are not known.

This chain joins TRBV13 and TRBJ2-7, with unresolved D. CDR1 and CDR2 (germline): PRHDT, FYEKMQ (reference sequence). Trimming removed 5 bases at V and 6 bases at J, with 17 bases between. CDR3 length: 14 amino acids. The DNA of the CDR3 is TGTGCCAGCAGCCCTTACCCCGCGACGGGCGAGCAGTACTTC. Translating gives CASSPYPATGEQYF.

CDR3 residues: CASSLIGTSGLHEQFF. The CDR3 bases are TGTGCCAGCAGCTTAATCGGGACTAGCGGACTCCATGAGCAGTTCTTC. The chain employs TRBV7-3 and TRBJ2-1, with 11 bases fitting TRBD2. Germline lookup yields CDR1 SGHTA and CDR2 FQGTGA. After removal of 1 base from V and 8 bases from J, the junction contained 7 bases not matched to a gene. The CDR3 has 16 amino acids. The full variable domain, in which reference TRBV7-3 and TRBJ2-1 provide the parts outside the CDR3, is GAGVSQTPSNKVTEKGKYVELRCDPISGHTALYWYRQSLGQGPEFLIYFQGTGAADDSGLPNDRFFAVRPEGSVSTLKIQRTERGDSAVYLCASSLIGTSGLHEQFFGPGTRLTVL.

This clonotype was seen ten or more times. The chain combines TRBV7-2 with TRBJ1-6; perhaps TRBD1 as D (5 bases). V was trimmed by 3 bases and J by 9 bases, leaving 12 bases between them. This CDR3 region has 14 residues. The germline V gene has CDR1 SGHTA and CDR2 FQGNSA. CDR3 protein: CASSFQGDGSPLHF. CDR3 nucleotides: TGTGCCAGCAGCTTCCAAGGGGACGGTTCACCCCTCCACTTT.

This clonotype was seen a handful of times. The genes are TRBV12-5 and TRBJ2-3; D is perhaps TRBD2 (6 bases). The germline CDR1 and CDR2 sequences are LGHNT and FRNRAP. This CDR3 contains 15 residues. Trimming stripped 5 bases from V and 0 bases from J, with 12 bases between. For the CDR3, the DNA is TGTGCTAGTGGTCGCCATGGGGGGAGCACAGATACGCAGTATTTT. Amino acid sequence: CASGRHGGSTDTQYF.

The chain carries TRBV7-9 and TRBJ1-2; tentatively, D is TRBD1 (6 bases). The CDR3 loop spans 13 amino acids. Per the germline V gene, CDR1 is SEHNR and CDR2 is FQNEAQ (reference sequence). V was clipped by 8 bases and J by 8 bases, with 18 bases between them. Written as DNA, the CDR3 is TGTGCCAGCCAGTCCGGGGAGGGACAAGGCTACACCTTC. Protein product: CASQSGEGQGYTF.

This clonotype occurred a few times. The chain recombines TRBV20-1 with TRBJ2-5, with D possibly TRBD2 on 6 matching bases. CDR3 size: 14 residues. CDR1 and CDR2 (germline): DFQATT, SNEGSKA (reference sequence). Trimming stripped 6 bases from V and 5 bases from J, with 19 bases between. The CDR3: CSATPPRAGETQYF. CDR3 DNA sequence: TGCAGTGCAACCCCACCCCGGGCGGGGGAGACCCAGTACTTC.

This clonotype has more than one count but fewer than ten. V gene TRBV30 combines with J gene TRBJ2-7; D possibly corresponds to TRBD1 (6 bases). This CDR3 is 12 amino acids long. V was shortened by 1 base and J by 6 bases, with 10 bases between the two germline ends. CDR1 is GTSNPN, CDR2 SVGIG, per germline (reference sequence). The CDR3 DNA is TGTGCCTGGAGTGGACAGGAAGGCGAGCAGTACTTC. It translates to CAWSGQEGEQYF.

The chain combines TRBV7-3 with TRBJ1-5; D is unresolved. Looked up from germline, CDR1 is SGHTA and CDR2 is FQGTGA. The V and J ends lost 1 base and 3 bases respectively, with 4 bases between them. The CDR3 totals 13 residues. The DNA of the CDR3 is TGTGCCAGCAGCTTAAGTAACAATCAGCCCCAGCATTTT. Protein sequence: CASSLSNNQPQHF.

The chain joins TRBV7-2 to TRBJ1-5; 8 bases are a match to TRBD1. The CDR3 contains 14 residues. The germline gives CDR1 SGHTA, CDR2 FQGNSA. Trimming at V came to 5 bases and at J to 6 bases, leaving 6 bases not matched to a gene. In nucleotides, the CDR3 is TGTGCCAGCAGCGGACAGGGTGGAACTCAGCCCCAGCATTTT. Encoded protein: CASSGQGGTQPQHF.

CDR3 DNA: TGTGCCAGCAGGGTGACAGGAACAGATCAGCCCCAGCATTTT. Translated: CASRVTGTDQPQHF. The chain combines TRBV27 with TRBJ1-5, with D perhaps matching TRBD1 (6 bases). The CDR3 runs to 14 residues. Trimming removed 6 bases at V and 5 bases at J, with 14 bases between. Per germline, CDR1 MNHEY and CDR2 SMNVEV (reference sequence).

This clonotype has a handful of counts. V gene TRBV4-3 combines with J gene TRBJ2-1; 10 bases line up with TRBD2. Germline V gene sequence: CDR1 LGHNA, CDR2 YSLEER. V was pared by 2 bases and J by 6 bases, with 4 bases of the junction left unmatched. The CDR3 is made up of 15 amino acids. The CDR3 reads CASSQPSGGLNEQFF. Written as DNA, the CDR3 is TGCGCCAGCAGCCAACCTAGCGGGGGCCTCAATGAGCAGTTCTTC.

The rearrangement links TRBV7-9 to TRBJ2-3, with TRBD2 as a possible D gene (7 bases). With 8 bases removed from V and 6 bases from J, the gap between germline ends came to 18 bases. Germline V gene lookup returns CDR1 SEHNR and CDR2 FQNEAQ (reference sequence). The CDR3 is 14 amino acids. The CDR3: CASPPWAGADTQYF. For the CDR3, the DNA is TGTGCCAGCCCCCCTTGGGCGGGGGCGGATACGCAGTATTTT.

This clonotype was detected only a few times. The V and J genes are TRBV6-2 or TRBV6-3 and TRBJ1-1; tentatively, D is TRBD1 (5 bases). The V and J ends lost 6 bases and 6 bases respectively, with 8 bases between them. The CDR3 sequence is 11 residues long. Germline V lookup: CDR1 MNHEY, CDR2 SVGEGT. This CDR3 reads CASSRDAEAFF. The DNA for the CDR3 is TGTGCCAGCAGCAGGGACGCTGAAGCTTTCTTT.

V gene TRBV6-5 combines with J gene TRBJ1-2; a weak D match, TRBD1 (6 bases). Germline V gives CDR1 MNHEY, CDR2 SVGAGI. V lost 7 bases to trimming and J lost 5 bases, with 20 bases between them. The CDR3 is 15 residues long. The DNA of the CDR3 is TGTGCCAGCACCAAAGGGGCCAGGGGTGGTTATGGCTACACCTTC. This sequence encodes CASTKGARGGYGYTF.

In this sample, this clonotype turned up many times. J is TRBJ2-5 and V is TRBV2; D might be TRBD1 (5 bases). Trimming pared 4 bases from V and 5 bases from J, leaving 8 bases between. The CDR3 contains 12 residues. The germline gives CDR1 SNHLY, CDR2 FYNNEI. CDR3 bases: TGTGCCAGCAGTGCAGGGTCCGAGACCCAGTACTTC. Translating it yields CASSAGSETQYF.

The table lists this clonotype with a few counts. The chain couples TRBV12-3 or TRBV12-4 to TRBJ2-3; TRBD1 agrees at 11 bases. The V and J ends lost 6 bases and 3 bases, in that order; junction bases with no gene match: 20. The CDR3 runs to 20 residues. The CDR3 coding sequence is TGTGCCAGCAGCGTCCTATCTGTAGGGACAGGGGGTATTTGGACAGATACGCAGTATTTT. This translates into CASSVLSVGTGGIWTDTQYF.

The rearrangement links TRBV6-5 to TRBJ2-3; unclear D gene. This CDR3 has 13 residues. V was shortened by 3 bases and J by 5 bases, with 9 bases between the two germline ends. Germline V lookup: CDR1 MNHEY, CDR2 SVGAGI. The CDR3 bases are TGTGCCAGCAGTTATACTATGGAAGATACGCAGTATTTT. Protein sequence: CASSYTMEDTQYF.

Many counts were recorded for this clonotype. This sequence joins TRBV4-3 and TRBJ2-5; 8 bases are shared with TRBD1. CDR1 LGHNA and CDR2 YSLEER come from the germline V gene. The V segment lost 1 base and the J segment 5 bases; nucleotides outside the gene matches: 6. This CDR3 has 15 amino acids. The chain's CDR3 is CASSQAQGVGETQYF. The DNA for the CDR3 is TGCGCCAGCAGCCAAGCACAGGGGGTCGGGGAGACCCAGTACTTC.

The chain carries TRBV20-1 and TRBJ1-2; a possible D gene is TRBD1 (6 bases). Germline V gene data show CDR1 as DFQATT and CDR2 as SNEGSKA (reference sequence). The CDR3 totals 14 residues. Deletions cut 6 bases from V and 0 bases from J, with 14 bases between. This CDR3 is CSAAVGGPNYGYTF. CDR3 bases: TGCAGTGCAGCCGTTGGGGGGCCTAACTATGGCTACACCTTC.

The chain has TRBV6-2 or TRBV6-3 and TRBJ2-5; 12 nucleotides agree with TRBD2. CDR3 size: 14 residues. The germline V gene encodes CDR1 MNHEY and CDR2 SVGEGT. With V trimmed by 8 bases and J by 5 bases, 6 bases remained unmatched. CDR3 nucleotide sequence: TGTGCCAGCGCCAGGACTAGCGGGGCGGAGACCCAGTACTTC. Translation: CASARTSGAETQYF.

A few counts support this clonotype. The V gene is TRBV9, the J gene TRBJ2-3; 8 bases are a match to TRBD2. CDR1 is SGDLS and CDR2 is YYNGEE in the germline V gene. CDR3 length equals 17 residues. The trim removed 3 bases at V and 2 bases at J, leaving 11 bases unmatched. DNA for the CDR3: TGTGCCAGCAGCGCGAAGCCGGGACTAGGGTACACAGATACGCAGTATTTT. This sequence encodes CASSAKPGLGYTDTQYF.

The chain joins TRBV7-2 to TRBJ1-2, with D perhaps TRBD1 (6 bases). CDR1 and CDR2 (germline): SGHTA, FQGNSA. V was cut by 0 bases and J by 8 bases, with 13 bases left in between. CDR3 length: 14 residues. CDR3 sequence: CASSLARPGEGYTF. In DNA form, the CDR3 reads TGTGCCAGCAGCTTAGCGCGGCCAGGGGAAGGCTACACCTTC.

This clonotype occurred a few times. This rearrangement joins TRBV20-1 to TRBJ2-2, with 11 bases matching TRBD2. Germline V gene sequence: CDR1 DFQATT, CDR2 SNEGSKA (reference sequence). V shed 3 bases and J 4 bases; nucleotides not matched to a gene: 13. The CDR3 length is 18 residues. The CDR3, as DNA: TGCAGTGCTAGTGGGAATAGCGGGGGGGCATTTAGCACCGGGGAGCTGTTTTTT. Translating it yields CSASGNSGGAFSTGELFF.

This clonotype was detected a few times. This rearrangement joins TRBV12-3 or TRBV12-4 to TRBJ1-2; TRBD1 matches 7 bases. V lost 7 bases and J lost 4; bases outside the gene matches: 3. The CDR3 is 12 amino acids. CDR3 loop: CASKYRGYGYTF. The DNA of the CDR3 is TGTGCCAGCAAGTACAGGGGCTATGGCTACACCTTC.

This clonotype turned up a few times. The chain recombines TRBV5-1 with TRBJ2-3; D is uncertain. Per germline, CDR1 SGHRS and CDR2 YFSETQ. The CDR3 length is 12 residues. V lost 1 base and J lost 4, with 4 bases in between. The CDR3 DNA reads TGCGCCAGCAGCTTGTCTTCAGATACGCAGTATTTT. Protein product: CASSLSSDTQYF.

V is TRBV12-3 or TRBV12-4 and J is TRBJ1-5; D is undetermined. V lost 2 bases to trimming and J lost 5 bases, with 10 bases between them. This CDR3 contains 14 residues. CDR3 DNA sequence: TGTGCCAGCAGTTTATCGCCCAGAGATCAGCCCCAGCATTTT. Its protein product is CASSLSPRDQPQHF.

There are a few counts of this clonotype. V and J are TRBV9 and TRBJ2-7; maybe TRBD2 (6 bases). CDR1 SGDLS and CDR2 YYNGEE come from the germline V gene. Trimming pared 1 base from V and 4 bases from J, leaving 18 bases between. The CDR3 is 16 residues long. CDR3 in amino acids: CASSVLANSNYYEQYF. For the CDR3, the DNA is TGTGCCAGCAGCGTACTAGCGAATAGCAACTATTACGAGCAGTACTTC.

This chain joins TRBV9 and TRBJ2-5; TRBD1 or TRBD2 may be the D gene (5 bases each). The V gene lost 4 bases and the J gene lost 3 bases, with 16 bases spanning the gap. The CDR3 spans 15 residues. The germline V gene encodes CDR1 SGDLS and CDR2 YYNGEE. CDR3 in amino acids: CASSWTREGEETQYF. The CDR3 bases are TGTGCCAGCAGCTGGACACGCGAGGGAGAAGAGACCCAGTACTTC.

The sample holds many counts of this clonotype. This sequence joins TRBV29-1 and TRBJ2-3; D gene unclear. The V and J ends lost 7 bases and 2 bases respectively, with 7 bases between them. Looked up from germline, CDR1 is SQVTM and CDR2 is ANQGSEA. CDR3 length equals 11 residues. The CDR3 sequence: CSALNTDTQYF. The CDR3, as DNA: TGCAGCGCTCTAAACACAGATACGCAGTATTTT.

The chain joins TRBV7-9 to TRBJ1-4, with a tentative D call TRBD1 (5 bases). Germline V gene sequence: CDR1 SEHNR, CDR2 FQNEAQ (reference sequence). The CDR3 runs 14 residues. Trimming shortened V by 4 bases and J by 6 bases, and 12 bases separated the two germline ends. CDR3 amino acids: CASSSLGLHEKLFF. The CDR3 nucleotides are TGTGCCAGCAGCTCCTTGGGGCTCCATGAAAAACTGTTTTTT.

V usage is TRBV5-1 and J usage is TRBJ1-1, with 9 bases lining up with TRBD1. J was trimmed by 8 bases and V by 0 bases; bases with no gene match: 8. This CDR3 spans 15 amino acids. CDR1 SGHRS and CDR2 YFSETQ come from the germline V gene. The CDR3 region has the DNA TGCGCCAGCAGCTTGGACGGACAGGGGCTTGACGAAGCTTTCTTT. The encoded protein is CASSLDGQGLDEAFF.